The present T cell receptor beta chain was sequenced within a study of blood T cell repertoires in COVID-19. In the study overall: Researchers got acute and convalescent COVID-19 samples from the United States, Italy and Spain. Sample material is recorded as cDNA or gDNA derived from T cells, B-cell-depleted T cells, or PBMCs.

Clones were read by immunoSEQ multiplex PCR, and TCRdb kept only the in-frame ones, dropping some. In the table there are 150,000 to 200,000 clones, roughly 82% of which are singletons. On this clone: Other DNA sequences from this sample encode an identical CDR3 as well.

Sequenced: peripheral blood. The receptor was isolated from a woman in her fifties or sixties with COVID-19, enrolled during active disease.

The chain's CDR3 is CASSLGGAGTDTQYF. CDR3 coding DNA: TGTGCCAGCAGCTTAGGCGGAGCGGGCACAGATACGCAGTATTTT. The rearrangement uses TRBV11-3 and TRBJ2-3; tentatively, D is TRBD2 (5 bases). Trimming cost V 1 base and J 1 base, with 9 bases left between them. The CDR3 consists of 15 residues. The germline V gene has CDR1 SGHNT and CDR2 YENEEA.